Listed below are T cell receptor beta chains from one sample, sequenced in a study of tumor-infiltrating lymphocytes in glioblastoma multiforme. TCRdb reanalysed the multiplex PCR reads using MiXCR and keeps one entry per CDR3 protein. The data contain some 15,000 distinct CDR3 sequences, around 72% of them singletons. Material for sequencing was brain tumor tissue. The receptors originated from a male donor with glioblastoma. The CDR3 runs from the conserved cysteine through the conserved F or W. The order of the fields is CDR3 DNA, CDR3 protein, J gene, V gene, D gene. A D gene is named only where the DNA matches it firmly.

CDR3 DNA: TGCAGCGTAAGGGGATACAATGAGCAGTTCTTC
CDR3 protein: CSVRGYNEQFF
J gene: TRBJ2-1
V gene: TRBV29-1
D gene: .

CDR3 DNA: TGTGCCAGCAGTGAAGCTTGGACAATGAACACTGGACCTCTCTTT
CDR3 protein: CASSEAWTMNTGPLF
J gene: TRBJ1-1
V gene: TRBV6-1
D gene: .

CDR3 DNA: TGCAGCGTTGAAGATCGCGGTAGAGGGACAAACGAGCAGTACTTC
CDR3 protein: CSVEDRGRGTNEQYF
J gene: TRBJ2-7
V gene: TRBV29-1
D gene: .

CDR3 DNA: TGCAGTGCATCCCCGGGAGGGGGCTATGAGCAGTTCTTC
CDR3 protein: CSASPGGGYEQFF
J gene: TRBJ2-1
V gene: TRBV20-1
D gene: .

CDR3 DNA: TGCAGTGCTAGAGGACTAGCGGGCACCGGGGAGCTGTTTTTT
CDR3 protein: CSARGLAGTGELFF
J gene: TRBJ2-2
V gene: TRBV20-1
D gene: TRBD2

CDR3 DNA: TGTGCCAGCAGCCCCCGACGGGGTCCGGAAAAAAACATTCAGTACTTC
CDR3 protein: CASSPRRGPEKNIQYF
J gene: TRBJ2-4
V gene: TRBV11-3
D gene: .

CDR3 DNA: TGCAATGCCCTCGGTGGGGGAGCCTCTAACTATGGCTACACCTTC
CDR3 protein: CNALGGGASNYGYTF
J gene: TRBJ1-2
V gene: TRBV20-1
D gene: .

CDR3 DNA: TGCGCCAGCAGCTTGCCTGGGGTGGCCTACGAGCAGTGCTTC
CDR3 protein: CASSLPGVAYEQCF
J gene: TRBJ2-7
V gene: TRBV5-1
D gene: .

CDR3 DNA: TGTGCCAGCAGCTTAGGCAGGGCGACGGACACTGAAGCTTTCTTT
CDR3 protein: CASSLGRATDTEAFF
J gene: TRBJ1-1
V gene: TRBV11-2
D gene: .

CDR3 DNA: TGTGCCAGCACCCTAAGCAATGAGCAGTTCTTC
CDR3 protein: CASTLSNEQFF
J gene: TRBJ2-1
V gene: TRBV6-2/TRBV6-3
D gene: .

CDR3 DNA: TGCAGTGCTAGGTCGACTAGCGGGGCGGCCGAGCAGTACTTC
CDR3 protein: CSARSTSGAAEQYF
J gene: TRBJ2-7
V gene: TRBV20-1
D gene: TRBD2

CDR3 DNA: TGTGCCACCTGCGAGGGCAATGAGCAGTTCTTC
CDR3 protein: CATCEGNEQFF
J gene: TRBJ2-1
V gene: TRBV10-3
D gene: .